Listed below are T cell receptor beta chains from one sample, sequenced in a study of molecular identifiers for immune sequencing clone quantification. TCRdb fed the PCR reads into MiXCR, producing one record per CDR3 protein. The table records about 640,000 distinct CDR3 sequences, about 20% of them present only once. Input material: naive CD8+ T cells from blood, with Jurkat cell RNA spiked in. Receptors originate from a human donor in good health. Some libraries in this study had Jurkat cell RNA spiked in. Each CDR3 is given with its conserved first and last residue. Fields, in order: J gene, V gene, clone size, CDR3 protein. A clone size is listed for some rows: how often the clone was seen (once, few, many), or a class if it is expanded.

>TRBJ2-3|TRBV5-8|many
CASSSRTSGSADTQYF
>TRBJ2-2|TRBV4-3|few
CASSQDPARGHTGELFF
>TRBJ1-2|TRBV2|many
CASLSERDYGYTF
>TRBJ2-7|TRBV4-3|many
CASSYGRYYEQYF
>TRBJ2-5|TRBV19|NA
CASSILRTTSQETQYF
>TRBJ1-1|TRBV20-1|many
CSARDGGYRVEAFF
>TRBJ1-5|TRBV23-1|many
CASSQLDKDSNQPQHF
>TRBJ1-5|TRBV28|many
CASSADLNSNQPQHF
>TRBJ2-7|TRBV11-2|few
CASSLSPWTGAYEQYF
>TRBJ2-5|TRBV6-5|few
CASNDPFQETQYF
>TRBJ2-1|TRBV19|NA
CASSILVIKLPYYSEQFF
>TRBJ2-3|TRBV5-1|NA
CASRQGPGNTDTQYF
>TRBJ1-1|TRBV20-1|NA
CSARDFGTGGRAFF
>TRBJ2-1|TRBV29-1|many
CSAGTGVLYNEQFF
>TRBJ2-1|TRBV5-6|few
CASSLDPGTNNEQFF
>TRBJ2-7|TRBV5-5|many
CASSFSQGAYEQYF
>TRBJ2-5|TRBV15|many
CATSTDRDLETQYF
>TRBJ2-3|TRBV28|many
CASRLRGVADTQYF
>TRBJ1-4|TRBV20-1|few
CSARGSENEKLFF
>TRBJ2-3|TRBV13|many
CASSLIGGADTQYF
>TRBJ1-5|TRBV19|NA
CASIREAGDNQPQHF
>TRBJ2-7|TRBV27|many
CASRQSPGRPLYEQYF
>TRBJ1-1|TRBV7-9|many
CASSSATGRLKAFF
>TRBJ1-5|TRBV5-5|many
CASSPRYEDRNQPQHF
>TRBJ2-2|TRBV5-6|many
CASSLATNTGELFF
>TRBJ2-1|TRBV11-2|many
CASSLAGANEQFF
>TRBJ2-1|TRBV6-5|many
CASSPGLRPNIGNEQFF
>TRBJ2-3|TRBV13|many
CASSRERPTDTQYF
>TRBJ2-7|TRBV13|many
CASSALQDSSYEQYF
>TRBJ2-1|TRBV20-1|many
CSARPPLAGIYNEQFF
>TRBJ2-3|TRBV7-2|many
CASSLGNPTDTQYF
>TRBJ2-3|TRBV7-9|NA
CASSLVQGTTDTQYF
>TRBJ2-7|TRBV3-1|NA
CASSEVGTYEQYF
>TRBJ2-7|TRBV7-2|many
CASSQGLAGGPTYEQYF
>TRBJ2-2|TRBV11-3|NA
CASGLAGEYTGELFF
>TRBJ1-1|TRBV6-2/TRBV6-3|NA
CASSSSFGGGTEAFF
>TRBJ1-2|TRBV29-1|few
CSVETGNTNYGYTF
>TRBJ2-3|TRBV20-1|NA
CSARPRFPASGRAGTDTQYF
>TRBJ2-7|TRBV5-6|few
CASSLRATTSYEQYF
>TRBJ2-3|TRBV9|NA
CASSVQDSPTDKQYF
>TRBJ1-5|TRBV28|few
CASSFRGHQPQHF
>TRBJ1-1|TRBV20-1|few
CSASREDFF
>TRBJ2-3|TRBV7-9|NA
CASSSGLAGAVDTQYF
>TRBJ2-7|TRBV24-1|many
CATSDFKRGESEQYF
>TRBJ2-1|TRBV5-6|NA
CASSLVAGHREFYNEQFF
>TRBJ2-5|TRBV11-2|few
CASSLGNYRGETQYF
>TRBJ2-4|TRBV2|NA
CASSEGSGIPYF
>TRBJ1-1|TRBV14|many
CASSQDGAPYGAFF
>TRBJ2-7|TRBV4-3|NA
CASSQARNSYEQYF
>TRBJ1-3|TRBV5-1|many
CASSPRTGLSGNTIYF
>TRBJ2-7|TRBV6-2/TRBV6-3|NA
CASTEAGTYEQYF